The entry that follows covers one T cell receptor (beta chain) sequence. Its target is unknown. This entry comes from a study of cytomegalovirus exposure and HLA in healthy donors. Study-wide results and caveats: Most CMV-associated TCR beta chains appeared HLA-restricted in a later analysis. Confirmation in vitro established that three CMV-associated chains were specific for CMV antigens.

With V trimmed by 4 bases and J by 3 bases, 12 bases remained unmatched. Per the germline V gene, CDR1 is LNHDA and CDR2 is SQIVND (reference sequence). CDR3 length: 17 amino acids. The PCR was carried out with 60 Vbeta primers and 13 Jbeta primers. Measured with immunoSEQ multiplex PCR; TCRdb has only the in-frame clones, and not every one. The sample lists 50,000 to 60,000 clones; approximately 80% were seen once. This receptor was taken from a female donor in good health and CMV-seronegative. This chain connects TRBV19 to TRBJ2-5, with TRBD2 matching 9 bases. Sequencing input: PBMCs. The CDR3 region is CASSSHLGTSREETQYF. The CDR3 nucleotides are TGTGCCAGTAGTAGCCATCTCGGGACTAGCAGGGAAGAGACCCAGTACTTC.